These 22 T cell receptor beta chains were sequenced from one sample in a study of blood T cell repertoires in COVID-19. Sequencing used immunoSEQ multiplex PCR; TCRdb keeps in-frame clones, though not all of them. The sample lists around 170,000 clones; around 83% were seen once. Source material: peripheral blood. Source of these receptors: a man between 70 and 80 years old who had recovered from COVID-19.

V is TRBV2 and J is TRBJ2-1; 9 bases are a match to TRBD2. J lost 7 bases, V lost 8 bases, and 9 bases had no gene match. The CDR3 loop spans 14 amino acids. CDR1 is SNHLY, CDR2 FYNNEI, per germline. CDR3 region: CASGVAGEGNEQFF. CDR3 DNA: TGTGCCAGCGGAGTAGCGGGAGAGGGGAATGAGCAGTTCTTC.

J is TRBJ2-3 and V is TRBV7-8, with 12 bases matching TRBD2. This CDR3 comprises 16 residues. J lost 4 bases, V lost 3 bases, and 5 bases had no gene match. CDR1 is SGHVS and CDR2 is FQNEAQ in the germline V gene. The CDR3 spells CASSFQTSGSPDTQYF. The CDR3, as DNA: TGTGCCAGCAGCTTTCAGACTAGCGGGAGCCCAGATACGCAGTATTTT.

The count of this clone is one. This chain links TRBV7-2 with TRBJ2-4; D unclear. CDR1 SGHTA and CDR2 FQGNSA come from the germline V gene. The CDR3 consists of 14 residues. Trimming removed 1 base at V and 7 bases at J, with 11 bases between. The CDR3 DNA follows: TGTGCCAGCAGCTTAGACAAGCCCGGGAACATTCAGTACTTC. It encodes CASSLDKPGNIQYF.

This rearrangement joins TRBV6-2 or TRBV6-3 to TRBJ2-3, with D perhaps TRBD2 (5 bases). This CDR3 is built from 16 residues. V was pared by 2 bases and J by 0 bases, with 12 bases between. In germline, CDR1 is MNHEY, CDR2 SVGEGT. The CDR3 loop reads CASSYGPSGSTDTQYF. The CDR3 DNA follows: TGTGCCAGCAGTTACGGGCCGAGCGGTAGCACAGATACGCAGTATTTT.

In nucleotides, the CDR3 is TGTGCCAGCAGCCTCCGGAACCCGGGACTAGCGGGGCAAGAGACCCAGTACTTC. This sequence encodes CASSLRNPGLAGQETQYF. The rearrangement links TRBV7-2 to TRBJ2-5; 13 bases align to TRBD2. CDR3 length: 18 amino acids. Losses at the gene ends were 5 bases for V and 2 bases for J; bases not matched to a gene: 11. Looked up from germline, CDR1 is SGHTA and CDR2 is FQGNSA.

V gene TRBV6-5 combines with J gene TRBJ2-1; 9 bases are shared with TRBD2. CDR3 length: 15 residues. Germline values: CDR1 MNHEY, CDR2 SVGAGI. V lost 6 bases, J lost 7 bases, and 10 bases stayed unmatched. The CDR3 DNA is TGTGCCAGCAGAAGGCCTCTAGCGGGATGGAATGAGCAGTTCTTC. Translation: CASRRPLAGWNEQFF.

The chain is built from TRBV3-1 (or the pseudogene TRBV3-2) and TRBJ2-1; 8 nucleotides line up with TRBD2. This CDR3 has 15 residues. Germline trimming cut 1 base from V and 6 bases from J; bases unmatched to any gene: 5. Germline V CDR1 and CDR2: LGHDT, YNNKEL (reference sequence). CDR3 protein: CASSQASGLGNEQFF. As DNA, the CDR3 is TGTGCCAGCAGCCAAGCTAGCGGGTTAGGCAATGAGCAGTTCTTC.

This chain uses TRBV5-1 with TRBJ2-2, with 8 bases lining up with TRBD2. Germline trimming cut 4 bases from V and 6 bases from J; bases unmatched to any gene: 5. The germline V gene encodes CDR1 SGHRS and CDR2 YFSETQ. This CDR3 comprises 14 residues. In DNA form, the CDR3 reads TGCGCCAGCAGCACCAGCGGGAGTGCCGGGGAGCTGTTTTTT. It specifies CASSTSGSAGELFF.

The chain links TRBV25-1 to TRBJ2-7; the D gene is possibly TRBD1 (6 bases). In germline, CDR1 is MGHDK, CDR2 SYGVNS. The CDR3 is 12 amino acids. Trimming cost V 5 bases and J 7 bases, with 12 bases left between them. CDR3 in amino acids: CASSWGPGEQYF. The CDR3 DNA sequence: TGTGCCAGCAGTTGGGGGCCAGGAGAGCAGTACTTC.

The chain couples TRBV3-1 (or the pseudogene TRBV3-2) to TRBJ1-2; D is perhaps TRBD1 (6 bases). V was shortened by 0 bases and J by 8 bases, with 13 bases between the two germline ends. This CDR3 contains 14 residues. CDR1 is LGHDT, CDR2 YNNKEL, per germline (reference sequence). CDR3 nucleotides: TGTGCCAGCAGCCAAGAAAACAGGGCGGGCGGCTACACCTTC. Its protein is CASSQENRAGGYTF.

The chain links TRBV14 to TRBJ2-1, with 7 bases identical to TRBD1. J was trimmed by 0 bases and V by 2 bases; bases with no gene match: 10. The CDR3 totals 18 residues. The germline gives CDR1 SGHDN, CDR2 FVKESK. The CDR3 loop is CASSQRAGGRSSYNEQFF. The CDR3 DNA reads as TGTGCCAGCAGCCAAAGGGCAGGGGGACGAAGCTCCTACAATGAGCAGTTCTTC.

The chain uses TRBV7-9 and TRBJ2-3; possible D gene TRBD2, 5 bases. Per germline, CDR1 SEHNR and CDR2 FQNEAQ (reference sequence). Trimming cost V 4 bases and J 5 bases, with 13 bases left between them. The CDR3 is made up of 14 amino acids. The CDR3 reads CASSSWTGQDTQYF. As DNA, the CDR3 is TGTGCCAGCAGCTCTTGGACTGGGCAAGATACGCAGTATTTT.

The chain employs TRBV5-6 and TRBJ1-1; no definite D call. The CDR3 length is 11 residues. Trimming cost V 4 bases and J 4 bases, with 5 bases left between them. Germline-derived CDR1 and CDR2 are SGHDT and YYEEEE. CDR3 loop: CASSLSTEAFF. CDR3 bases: TGTGCCAGCAGCCTTAGCACTGAAGCTTTCTTT.

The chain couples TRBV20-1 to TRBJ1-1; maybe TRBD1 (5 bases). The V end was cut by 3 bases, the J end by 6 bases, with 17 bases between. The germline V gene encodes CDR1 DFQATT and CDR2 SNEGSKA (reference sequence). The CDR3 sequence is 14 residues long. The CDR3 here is CSASSGGPRAEAFF. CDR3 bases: TGCAGTGCTAGTTCGGGGGGACCTAGGGCTGAAGCTTTCTTT.

CDR3 loop: CASSSGFNQPQHF. As DNA, the CDR3 is TGTGCCAGTTCCTCGGGTTTCAATCAGCCCCAGCATTTT. V and J are TRBV19 and TRBJ1-5; the D is unclear. Trimming removed 8 bases at V and 3 bases at J, with 11 bases between. Germline CDR1 reads LNHDA; CDR2 reads SQIVND (reference sequence). The CDR3 runs 13 residues.

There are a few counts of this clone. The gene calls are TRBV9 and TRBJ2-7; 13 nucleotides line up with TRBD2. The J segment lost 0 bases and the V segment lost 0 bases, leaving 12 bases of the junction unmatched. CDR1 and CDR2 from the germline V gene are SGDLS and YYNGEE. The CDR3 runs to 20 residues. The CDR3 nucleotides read TGTGCCAGCAGCGTAGGGTCCGGACTAGCGGGAGCCCCCAGCTCCTACGAGCAGTACTTC. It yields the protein CASSVGSGLAGAPSSYEQYF.

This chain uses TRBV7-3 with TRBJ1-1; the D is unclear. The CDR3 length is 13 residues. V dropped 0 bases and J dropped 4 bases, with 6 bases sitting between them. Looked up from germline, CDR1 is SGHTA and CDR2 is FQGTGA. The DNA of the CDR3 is TGTGCCAGCAGCTTAACGCGGGCCACTGAAGCTTTCTTT. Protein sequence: CASSLTRATEAFF.

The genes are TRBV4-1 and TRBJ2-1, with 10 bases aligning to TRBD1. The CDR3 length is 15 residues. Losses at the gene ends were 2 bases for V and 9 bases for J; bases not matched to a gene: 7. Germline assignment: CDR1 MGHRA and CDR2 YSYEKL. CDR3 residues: CASSQPGQGFGEQFF. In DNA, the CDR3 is TGCGCCAGCAGCCAACCGGGACAGGGGTTTGGTGAGCAGTTCTTC.

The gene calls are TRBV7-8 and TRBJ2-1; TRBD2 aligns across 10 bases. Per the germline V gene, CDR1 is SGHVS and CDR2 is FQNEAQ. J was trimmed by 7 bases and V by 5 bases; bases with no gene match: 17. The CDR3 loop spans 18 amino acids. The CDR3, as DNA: TGTGCCAGCAGCATAGAAGGGGGGGCTAGCGGGAGTCTTAATGAGCAGTTCTTC. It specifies CASSIEGGASGSLNEQFF.

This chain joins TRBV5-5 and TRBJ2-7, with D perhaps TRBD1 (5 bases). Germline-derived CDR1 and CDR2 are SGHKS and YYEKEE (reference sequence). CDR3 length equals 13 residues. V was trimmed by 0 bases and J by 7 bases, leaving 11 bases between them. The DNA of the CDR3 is TGTGCCAGCAGCTTGGCAGGGATGAAAGAGCAGTACTTC. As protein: CASSLAGMKEQYF.

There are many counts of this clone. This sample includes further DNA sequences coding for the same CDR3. In DNA form, the CDR3 reads TGTGCCAGCAGCTTAGCACCCGGGACTAGCGGGAGGGCCAATGAGCAGTTCTTC. As protein: CASSLAPGTSGRANEQFF. J is TRBJ2-1 and V is TRBV7-2; TRBD2 matches at 16 bases. Germline assignment: CDR1 SGHTA and CDR2 FQGNSA. V lost 0 bases and J lost 6; bases outside the gene matches: 5. This CDR3 has 18 residues.

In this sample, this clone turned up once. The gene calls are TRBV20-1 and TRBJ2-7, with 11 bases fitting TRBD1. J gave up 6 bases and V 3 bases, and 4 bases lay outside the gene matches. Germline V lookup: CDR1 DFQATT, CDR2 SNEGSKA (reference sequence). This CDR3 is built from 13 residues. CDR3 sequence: CSASTDRGREQYF. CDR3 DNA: TGCAGTGCTAGTACGGACAGGGGGCGCGAGCAGTACTTC.